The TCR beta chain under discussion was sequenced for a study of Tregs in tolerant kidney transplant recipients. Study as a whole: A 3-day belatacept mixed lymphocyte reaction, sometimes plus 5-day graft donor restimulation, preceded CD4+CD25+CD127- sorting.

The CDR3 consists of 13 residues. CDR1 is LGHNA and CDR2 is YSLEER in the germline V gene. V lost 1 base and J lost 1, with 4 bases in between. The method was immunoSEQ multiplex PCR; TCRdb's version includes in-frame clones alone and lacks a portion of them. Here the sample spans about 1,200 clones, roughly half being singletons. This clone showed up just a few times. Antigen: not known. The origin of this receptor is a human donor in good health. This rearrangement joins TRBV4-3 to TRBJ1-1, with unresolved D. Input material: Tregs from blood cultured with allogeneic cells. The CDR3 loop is CASSQGPNTEAFF. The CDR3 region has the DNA TGCGCCAGCAGCCAAGGGCCGAACACTGAAGCTTTCTTT.